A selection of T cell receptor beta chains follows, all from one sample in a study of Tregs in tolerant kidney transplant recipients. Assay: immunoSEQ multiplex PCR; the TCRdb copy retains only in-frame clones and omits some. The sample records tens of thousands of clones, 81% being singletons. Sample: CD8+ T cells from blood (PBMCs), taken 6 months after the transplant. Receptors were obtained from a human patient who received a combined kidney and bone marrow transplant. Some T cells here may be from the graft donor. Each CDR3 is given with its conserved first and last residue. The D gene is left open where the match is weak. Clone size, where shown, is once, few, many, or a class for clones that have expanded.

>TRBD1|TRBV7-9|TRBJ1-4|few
CASSAGTGDEKLFF
TGTGCCAGCAGCGCGGGGACAGGGGATGAAAAACTGTTTTTT
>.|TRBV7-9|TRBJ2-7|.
CASSLGGSSAHEQYF
TGTGCCAGCAGCTTAGGCGGCTCGAGCGCCCACGAGCAGTACTTC
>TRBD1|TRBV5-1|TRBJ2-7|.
CASSLSQWGQGYEQYF
TGCGCCAGCAGCTTGTCGCAGTGGGGACAGGGCTACGAGCAGTACTTC
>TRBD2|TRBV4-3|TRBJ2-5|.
CASSQDGAGGQETQYF
TGCGCCAGCAGCCAAGATGGTGCCGGGGGGCAAGAGACCCAGTACTTC
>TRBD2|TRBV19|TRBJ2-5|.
CASSIDSGSEETQYF
TGTGCCAGTAGTATAGATAGCGGGAGTGAGGAGACCCAGTACTTC
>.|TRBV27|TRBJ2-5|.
CASSIGGEQETQYF
TGTGCCAGCAGTATAGGGGGTGAACAAGAGACCCAGTACTTC
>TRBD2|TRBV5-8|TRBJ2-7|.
CASGSGGSINYEQYF
TGTGCCAGTGGCTCGGGAGGGTCCATAAACTACGAGCAGTACTTC
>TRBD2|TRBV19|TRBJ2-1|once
CSTGLAGYEQFF
TGTTCCACGGGACTAGCGGGTTACGAGCAGTTCTTC
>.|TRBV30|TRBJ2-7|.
CAWIGQGGSYEQYF
TGTGCCTGGATTGGTCAGGGGGGCTCCTACGAGCAGTACTTC
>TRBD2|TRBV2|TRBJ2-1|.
CASSWTSGNYNEQFF
TGTGCCAGCAGTTGGACTAGCGGTAACTACAATGAGCAGTTCTTC
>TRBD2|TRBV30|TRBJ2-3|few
CAAGLAGDSDTQYF
TGTGCCGCCGGACTAGCGGGAGATTCAGATACGCAGTATTTT
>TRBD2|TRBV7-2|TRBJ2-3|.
CASSSGLASTDTQYF
TGTGCCAGCAGCTCCGGACTAGCTTCCACAGATACGCAGTATTTT
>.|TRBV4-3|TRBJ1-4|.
CASSHETGRGGTNEKLFF
TGCGCCAGCAGCCACGAAACCGGCCGGGGGGGGACTAATGAAAAACTGTTTTTT
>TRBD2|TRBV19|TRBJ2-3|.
CASSIVAGALRDTQYF
TGTGCCAGTAGTATTGTAGCGGGGGCCCTCAGGGATACGCAGTATTTT
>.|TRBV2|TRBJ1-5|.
CASSNELLYQPQHF
TGTGCCAGCAGCAACGAGCTCCTCTATCAGCCCCAGCATTTT
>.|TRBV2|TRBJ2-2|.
CASSERQTGELFF
TGTGCCAGCAGTGAAAGACAGACCGGGGAGCTGTTTTTT
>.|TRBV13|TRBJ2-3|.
CASSLGASDTQYF
TGTGCCAGCAGCTTAGGGGCATCAGATACGCAGTATTTT
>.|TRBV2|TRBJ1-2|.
CASSESGGQNYGYTF
TGTGCCAGCAGTGAATCGGGGGGTCAGAACTATGGCTACACCTTC
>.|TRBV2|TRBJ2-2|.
CASNQFGELFF
TGTGCCAGCAATCAGTTTGGGGAGCTGTTTTTT
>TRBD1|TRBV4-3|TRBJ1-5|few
CASSQTTGGGQPQHF
TGCGCCAGCAGCCAAACGACAGGGGGCGGTCAGCCCCAGCATTTT
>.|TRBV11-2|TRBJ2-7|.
CASSSVQDYSYEQYF
TGTGCCAGCAGCTCCGTCCAGGACTACTCCTACGAGCAGTACTTC
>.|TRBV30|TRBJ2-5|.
CAWIPGDGSYQETQYF
TGTGCCTGGATCCCCGGAGATGGGAGCTACCAAGAGACCCAGTACTTC
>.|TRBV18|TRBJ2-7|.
CASSPPGSSPYEQYF
TGTGCCAGCTCACCACCCGGTTCTAGTCCCTACGAGCAGTACTTC
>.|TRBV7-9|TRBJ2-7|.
CASSYYSQGYEQYF
TGTGCCAGCAGCTACTATTCACAGGGCTACGAGCAGTACTTC
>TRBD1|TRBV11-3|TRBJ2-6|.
CASSLGTGGLVGANVLTF
TGTGCCAGCAGCCTCGGGACAGGGGGCTTGGTTGGGGCCAACGTCCTGACTTTC
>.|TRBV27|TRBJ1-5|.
CASSPRYRDAGNQPQHF
TGTGCCAGCAGTCCGAGGTACAGGGACGCCGGCAATCAGCCCCAGCATTTT
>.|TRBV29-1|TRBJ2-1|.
CSVDYRLHEQFF
TGCAGCGTTGATTACAGGTTGCATGAGCAGTTCTTC
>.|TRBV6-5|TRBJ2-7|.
CASSEGLAYEQYF
TGTGCCAGCAGTGAAGGACTTGCCTACGAGCAGTACTTC
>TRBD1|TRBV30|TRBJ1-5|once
CAWSKGQGDQPQHF
TGTGCCTGGAGTAAGGGACAGGGCGATCAGCCCCAGCATTTT
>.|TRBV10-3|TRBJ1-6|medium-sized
CAISEPQGNSPLHF
TGTGCCATCAGTGAGCCACAGGGTAATTCACCCCTCCACTTT
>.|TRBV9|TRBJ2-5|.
CASNRLSGETQYF
TGTGCCAGCAACCGACTCTCCGGGGAGACCCAGTACTTC
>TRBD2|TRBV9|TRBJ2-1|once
CVSSGTSDEQFF
TGTGTCAGCAGCGGGACTAGCGACGAGCAGTTCTTC
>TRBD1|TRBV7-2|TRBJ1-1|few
CASTLITGGGTEAFF
TGTGCCAGCACCTTGATCACAGGGGGCGGGACTGAAGCTTTCTTT
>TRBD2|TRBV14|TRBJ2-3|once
CASSQRTSGTDTQYF
TGTGCCAGCAGCCAACGGACTAGCGGCACAGATACGCAGTATTTT
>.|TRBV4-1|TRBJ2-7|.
CASSQARFSYEQYF
TGCGCCAGCAGCCAAGCCAGGTTCTCCTACGAGCAGTACTTC
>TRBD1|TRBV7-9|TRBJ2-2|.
CASSPLGQLNTGELFF
TGTGCCAGCAGCCCACTGGGACAGCTGAACACCGGGGAGCTGTTTTTT
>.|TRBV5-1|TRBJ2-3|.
CASQQENTDTQYF
TGCGCCAGCCAACAGGAAAACACAGATACGCAGTATTTT
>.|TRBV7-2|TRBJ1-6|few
CASSLASSSYNSPLHF
TGTGCCAGCAGCTTGGCTTCAAGCTCCTATAATTCACCCCTCCACTTT
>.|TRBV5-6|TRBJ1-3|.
CASNLPGLLSDTIYF
TGTGCCAGCAACTTGCCCGGACTTCTTTCGGACACCATATATTTT
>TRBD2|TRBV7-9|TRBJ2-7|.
CASSFGGRAYEQYF
TGTGCCAGCAGCTTCGGCGGGAGGGCCTACGAGCAGTACTTC
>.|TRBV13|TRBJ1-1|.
CASSKRDMNTEAFF
TGTGCCAGCAGCAAGAGAGATATGAACACTGAAGCTTTCTTT
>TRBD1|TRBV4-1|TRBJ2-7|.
CASSQAEDRRYEQYF
TGCGCCAGCAGCCAAGCTGAGGACAGGCGATACGAGCAGTACTTC
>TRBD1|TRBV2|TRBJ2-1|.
CALLSGQANNEQFF
TGTGCCTTGCTCTCCGGACAGGCCAACAATGAGCAGTTCTTC
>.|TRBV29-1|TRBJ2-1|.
CSVEDIPRDSSYNEQFF
TGCAGCGTTGAAGACATACCACGGGATAGCTCCTACAATGAGCAGTTCTTC
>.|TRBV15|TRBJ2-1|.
CATSRGFNNEQFF
TGTGCCACCAGCAGGGGCTTCAACAATGAGCAGTTCTTC
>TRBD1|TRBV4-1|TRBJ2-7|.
CASSQETGVYEQYF
TGCGCCAGCAGCCAAGAGACAGGGGTCTACGAGCAGTACTTC
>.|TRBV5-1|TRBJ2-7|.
CASSCDSWRGGSYEQYF
TGCGCCAGCAGCTGTGATTCCTGGCGAGGGGGCTCCTACGAGCAGTACTTC
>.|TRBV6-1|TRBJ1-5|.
CASRTGKSNQPQHF
TGTGCCAGCAGAACAGGAAAGAGCAATCAGCCCCAGCATTTT
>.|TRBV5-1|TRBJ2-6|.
CASSLYSGANVLTF
TGCGCCAGCAGCTTGTATTCTGGGGCCAACGTCCTGACTTTC
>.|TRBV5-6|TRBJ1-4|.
CASSLAGFEKLFF
TGTGCCAGCAGCTTGGCCGGGTTTGAAAAACTGTTTTTT
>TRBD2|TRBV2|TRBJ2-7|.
CASSEGTSGRALTYEQYF
TGTGCCAGCAGTGAGGGGACTAGCGGGAGGGCCCTTACCTACGAGCAGTACTTC
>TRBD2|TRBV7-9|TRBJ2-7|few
CASRGGASDEQYF
TGTGCCAGCCGCGGGGGTGCTTCTGACGAGCAGTACTTC
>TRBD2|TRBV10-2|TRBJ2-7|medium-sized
CASSEGTSGMIYEQYF
TGCGCCAGCAGTGAGGGGACTAGCGGGATGATCTACGAGCAGTACTTC